The 18 T cell receptor beta chains below all came from one sample that was sequenced in a study of beta chain features in type 1 diabetes. The study reverse transcribed the entire isolated RNA, so it sequenced expressed TCRB transcripts. Generated by immunoSEQ multiplex PCR, the TCRdb table keeps only in-frame clones and is missing some. This table holds 860,000 or so clones, 15% to 20% found once. Input material: naive CD4+ T cells from blood. These receptors came from a young woman in good health.

The gene calls are TRBV5-1 and TRBJ2-1; TRBD2 might be the D (6 bases). Germline CDR1 is SGHRS and CDR2 is YFSETQ. Trimming shortened V by 4 bases and J by 8 bases, and 19 bases separated the two germline ends. This CDR3 has 15 amino acids. The CDR3 DNA follows: TGCGCCAGCAGCACGGGGACTCGGATCAGCTATGAGCAGTTCTTC. Encoded protein: CASSTGTRISYEQFF. The variable domain in full, with the rest retrieved from reference TRBV5-1 and TRBJ2-1, is KAGVTQTPRYLIKTRGQQVTLSCSPISGHRSVSWYQQTPGQGLQFLFEYFSETQRNKGNFPGRFSGRQFSNSRSEMNVSTLELGDSALYLCASSTGTRISYEQFFGPGTRLTVL.

The V call is TRBV28, the J call TRBJ2-6, with 8 bases fitting TRBD2. This CDR3 has 18 residues. Germline V gene sequence: CDR1 MDHEN, CDR2 SYDVKM. The V and J ends lost 6 bases and 1 base, in that order; junction bases with no gene match: 11. The CDR3 nucleotides are TGTGCCAGCAGCCGCCGGGGACTAGGGGATTCTGGGGCCAACGTCCTGACTTTC. Protein: CASSRRGLGDSGANVLTF.

This chain links TRBV11-2 with TRBJ2-3; 8 bases align to TRBD2. Unmatched junction bases numbered 6, after V lost 4 bases and J lost 0 bases. In germline, CDR1 is SGHAT, CDR2 FQNNGV. This CDR3 is built from 16 residues. The CDR3 nucleotides are TGTGCCAGCAGCTCGAGACTAGCGACTAGCACAGATACGCAGTATTTT. This codes for CASSSRLATSTDTQYF.

This clone was detected only a few times. The chain joins TRBV6-5 to TRBJ1-1; 7 positions agree with TRBD1. In germline, CDR1 is MNHEY, CDR2 SVGAGI. Germline trimming cut 2 bases from V and 2 bases from J; bases unmatched to any gene: 2. The CDR3 consists of 14 residues. For the CDR3, the DNA is TGTGCCAGCAGTTACGGGGACAGAAACACTGAAGCTTTCTTT. Translation: CASSYGDRNTEAFF.

The rearrangement links TRBV28 to TRBJ2-7; D uncertain. Per the germline V gene, CDR1 is MDHEN and CDR2 is SYDVKM. Trimming left V 6 bases short and J 4 bases short, with 7 bases between. The CDR3 is made up of 11 amino acids. The CDR3 loop reads CASSRYYEQYF. Written as DNA, the CDR3 is TGTGCCAGCAGCCGTTATTACGAGCAGTACTTC.

This clone has a handful of counts. CDR3 in amino acids: CASSSTGTGETQYF. The CDR3 nucleotides read TGTGCCAGCAGCTCAACCGGGACCGGAGAGACCCAGTACTTC. The chain has TRBV5-4 and TRBJ2-5; either TRBD1 or TRBD2 may fit D (5 bases each). V lost 3 bases and J 4 bases, leaving 13 bases between the germline ends. The germline V gene encodes CDR1 SGHNT and CDR2 YYREEE (reference sequence). CDR3 size: 14 residues.

This clone was recorded a few times. The chain has TRBV7-9 and TRBJ2-7, with 11 bases lining up with TRBD2. With 4 bases clipped from V and 3 bases from J, the junction kept 5 bases outside the gene matches. The CDR3 has 15 residues. Germline CDR1 is SEHNR and CDR2 is FQNEAQ (reference sequence). This CDR3 reads CASSSTGTSGYEQYF. As DNA, the CDR3 is TGTGCCAGCAGCTCCACCGGGACTAGCGGCTACGAGCAGTACTTC.

This clone has more than one count but fewer than ten. The J gene is TRBJ1-2, the V gene TRBV5-1, with D uncertain. This CDR3 comprises 15 residues. Trimming pared 0 bases from V and 1 base from J, leaving 10 bases between. Germline V gene lookup returns CDR1 SGHRS and CDR2 YFSETQ. In DNA, the CDR3 is TGCGCCAGCAGCTTGGGAAGTGGGCTTAACTATGGCTACACCTTC. It encodes CASSLGSGLNYGYTF. The whole variable domain, remainder taken from reference TRBV5-1 and TRBJ1-2, is KAGVTQTPRYLIKTRGQQVTLSCSPISGHRSVSWYQQTPGQGLQFLFEYFSETQRNKGNFPGRFSGRQFSNSRSEMNVSTLELGDSALYLCASSLGSGLNYGYTFGSGTRLTVV.

This clone was observed a handful of times. The chain employs TRBV11-2 and TRBJ1-2; TRBD1 matches at 7 bases. J gave up 8 bases and V 3 bases, and 12 bases lay outside the gene matches. Per the germline V gene, CDR1 is SGHAT and CDR2 is FQNNGV. The CDR3 has 15 residues. The CDR3 reads CASSFPGTALRGYTF. Here the CDR3 DNA reads TGTGCCAGCAGCTTTCCCGGGACAGCCCTTAGGGGCTACACCTTC.

This clone turned up a few times. CDR3 amino acids: CASSLESGRGRNEQFF. CDR3 bases: TGTGCCAGCAGCTTAGAGAGCGGGAGAGGTCGAAATGAGCAGTTCTTC. The V gene is TRBV7-2, the J gene TRBJ2-1; TRBD2 matches 8 bases. CDR3 length: 16 residues. Germline V gene lookup returns CDR1 SGHTA and CDR2 FQGNSA. With 1 base clipped from V and 7 bases from J, the junction kept 9 bases outside the gene matches.

This clone was seen more than once but under ten times. This chain joins TRBV29-1 and TRBJ2-7, with 8 bases identical to TRBD1. CDR1 SQVTM and CDR2 ANQGSEA come from the germline V gene. This CDR3 spans 12 amino acids. V shed 6 bases, J shed 2 bases, and the junction held 3 bases outside the gene matches. DNA of the CDR3: TGCAGCGTCCGGACAGGGACCTACGAGCAGTACTTC. It codes for CSVRTGTYEQYF.

The table lists this clone with a few counts. The same CDR3 arises from other DNA sequences in this sample as well. The chain joins TRBV18 to TRBJ2-5; TRBD2 agrees at 8 bases. The CDR3 contains 13 residues. From germline, CDR1 is KGHSH and CDR2 LQKENI. J was trimmed by 5 bases and V by 1 base; bases with no gene match: 0. CDR3 in DNA: TGTGCCAGCTCACCACAGCGGGAGGAGACCCAGTACTTC. It translates to CASSPQREETQYF.

The rearrangement joins TRBV19 to TRBJ2-5; D is unresolved. From germline, CDR1 is LNHDA and CDR2 SQIVND (reference sequence). Between the trimmed V and J ends, which lost 4 bases and 2 bases, there was a span of 8 bases. The CDR3 contains 13 residues. The CDR3 sequence: CASSRAHQETQYF. The CDR3 nucleotides are TGTGCCAGTAGTAGGGCTCATCAAGAGACCCAGTACTTC.

This clone was counted only a few times. The gene calls are TRBV19 and TRBJ2-3; D is possibly TRBD1 (8 bases). With 10 bases removed from V and 3 bases from J, the gap between germline ends came to 20 bases. CDR3 size: 15 residues. Germline CDR1 and CDR2: LNHDA and SQIVND (reference sequence). The CDR3: CATTPNRGGTDTQYF. Here the CDR3 DNA reads TGTGCCACCACGCCTAACAGGGGGGGGACAGATACGCAGTATTTT. The entire variable domain, with the rest obtained from reference TRBV19 and TRBJ2-3, is as follows: DGGITQSPKYLFRKEGQNVTLSCEQNLNHDAMYWYRQDPGQGLRLIYYSQIVNDFQKGDIAEGYSVSREKKESFPLTVTSAQKNPTAFYLCATTPNRGGTDTQYFGPGTRLTVL.

The chain recombines TRBV29-1 with TRBJ2-3; maybe TRBD2 (6 bases). CDR3 size: 13 residues. The germline gives CDR1 SQVTM, CDR2 ANQGSEA. V gave up 2 bases and J gave up 9 bases, with 15 bases separating them. The CDR3 bases are TGCAGCGTTGAATTTAGCGGCGGCAGGACGCAGTATTTT. Translation: CSVEFSGGRTQYF.

This clone has a handful of counts. The chain uses TRBV27 and TRBJ2-3, with no clear D. The CDR3 length is 18 residues. Deletions cut 2 bases from V and 6 bases from J, with 24 bases between. The germline gives CDR1 MNHEY, CDR2 SMNVEV (reference sequence). The CDR3 region is CASSLIVRRDQLRDTQYF. The CDR3 nucleotides are TGTGCCAGCAGTTTAATAGTTCGTAGGGATCAACTCCGGGATACGCAGTATTTT.

This rearrangement joins TRBV27 to TRBJ2-7, with D tentatively TRBD2 (6 bases). V was shortened by 0 bases and J by 0 bases, with 12 bases between the two germline ends. Per the germline V gene, CDR1 is MNHEY and CDR2 is SMNVEV (reference sequence). The CDR3 totals 16 residues. The CDR3 DNA follows: TGTGCCAGCAGTTTATCGAGCGTCGGGAGCTCCTACGAGCAGTACTTC. This codes for CASSLSSVGSSYEQYF.

Only a few counts were recorded for this clone. The chain combines TRBV18 with TRBJ1-1; D remains unclear. V was pared by 3 bases and J by 0 bases, with 17 bases between. The length of the CDR3 is 17 residues. Germline V CDR1 and CDR2: KGHSH, LQKENI. The CDR3 spells CASSPRTSTTVNTEAFF. The CDR3 coding sequence is TGTGCCAGCTCACCTAGGACGAGTACGACGGTGAACACTGAAGCTTTCTTT.